This entry lists 18 T cell receptor beta chains sequenced from one sample in a study of T cells after yellow fever vaccination (dated by TCRdb to about 2019). Per the publication, the treatment or condition label means: live attenuated yellow fever vaccine strain. Receptor amplification or capture employed 5' RACE. For sequencing, an Illumina HiSeq 2500 was employed. TCRdb itself trimmed the public reads at Q25 with fastp, ran MiXCR and retained productive beta chains. Each entry merges the rows of one CDR3 protein and shows their most common DNA and genes. This sample is represented by 400,000 or so distinct CDR3 sequences; more than 5.5% of them were singletons. The ten largest clonotypes hold approximately 16% of the sample. The sample was PBMCs, taken 5 days after the yellow fever booster vaccination. The receptor source for this set is a man between 25 and 39 years old who received the YFV17D yellow fever vaccine.

In DNA, the CDR3 is TGTGCCAGCAGCTCCGACAGTAGCTCCTACGAGCAGTACTTC. Protein: CASSSDSSSYEQYF. The genes are TRBV7-2 and TRBJ2-7, with D maybe TRBD1 (5 bases). Germline V gene data show CDR1 as SGHTA and CDR2 as FQGNSA. The CDR3 is 14 residues long. Deletions cut 4 bases from V and 0 bases from J, with 10 bases between.

The CDR3 bases are TGCAGTGCTAGTCGGGGGACTAGCGACGCTACGCAGTATTTT. It is translated as CSASRGTSDATQYF. The J gene is TRBJ2-3, the V gene TRBV20-1, with 10 bases identical to TRBD2. Looked up from germline, CDR1 is DFQATT and CDR2 is SNEGSKA (reference sequence). V gave up 3 bases and J gave up 8 bases; unmatched junction bases: 8. The CDR3 consists of 14 residues.

This clonotype showed up just a few times. The V call is TRBV7-8, the J call TRBJ1-5; 7 bases match TRBD1. CDR3 length: 16 residues. The germline CDR1 and CDR2 sequences are SGHVS and FQNEAQ. The V segment lost 1 base and the J segment 9 bases; nucleotides outside the gene matches: 12. CDR3 coding DNA: TGTGCCAGCAGCTTAGTAAGGGACAGTCCTGGGTGGCCCCAGCATTTT. Translated: CASSLVRDSPGWPQHF. The full variable domain, with the rest looked up from reference TRBV7-8 and TRBJ1-5, is GAGVSQSPRYKVAKRGQDVALRCDPISGHVSLFWYQQALGQGPEFLTYFQNEAQLDKSGLPSDRFFAERPEGSVSTLKIQRTQQEDSAVYLCASSLVRDSPGWPQHFGDGTRLSIL.

Written as DNA, the CDR3 is TGTGCCAGCAGCTTAGTAGGAGGGCTAGCGATCTACAATGAGCAGTTCTTC. Its translation is CASSLVGGLAIYNEQFF. The chain uses TRBV11-2 and TRBJ2-1, with D possibly TRBD2 on 6 matching bases. Germline CDR1 and CDR2: SGHAT and FQNNGV. The CDR3 runs 17 residues. V lost 1 base, J lost 3 bases, and 16 bases lay in between.

The J gene is TRBJ2-5, the V gene TRBV6-2 or TRBV6-3; maybe TRBD2 (5 bases). The CDR3 is 14 residues long. The germline CDR1 and CDR2 sequences are MNHEY and SVGEGT. Trimming pared 7 bases from V and 4 bases from J, leaving 16 bases between. CDR3 region: CASTSWGVVETQYF. CDR3 bases: TGTGCCAGCACCTCCTGGGGAGTAGTAGAGACCCAGTACTTC.

Only a few counts were recorded for this clonotype. CDR3 in DNA: TGCAGTGCTAACGGGGGACCCTCCTACAATGAGCAGTTCTTC. Translating gives CSANGGPSYNEQFF. V and J are TRBV20-1 and TRBJ2-1, with a tentative D call TRBD2 (6 bases). The CDR3 extends over 14 amino acids. V lost 4 bases to trimming and J lost 0 bases, with 10 bases between them. Looked up from germline, CDR1 is DFQATT and CDR2 is SNEGSKA (reference sequence).

The chain links TRBV25-1 to TRBJ1-2, with D unresolved. Trimming left V 7 bases short and J 2 bases short, with 11 bases between. CDR1 MGHDK and CDR2 SYGVNS come from the germline V gene. The CDR3 covers 13 residues. This CDR3 reads CASTPTGNYGYTF. The CDR3 DNA follows: TGTGCCAGCACACCGACCGGAAACTATGGCTACACCTTC.

This clonotype was detected only a few times. This chain links TRBV5-1 with TRBJ2-5; 7 nucleotides line up with TRBD2. Germline-derived CDR1 and CDR2 are SGHRS and YFSETQ. The CDR3 has 18 amino acids. Trimming at V came to 0 bases and at J to 2 bases, leaving 13 bases not matched to a gene. DNA of the CDR3: TGCGCCAGCAGCTTGGTGGTTCTAGCGGCTTTAGGTCAAGAGACCCAGTACTTC. Translated: CASSLVVLAALGQETQYF.

This clonotype has just a few counts. V and J are TRBV27 and TRBJ2-2, with 11 bases identical to TRBD2. Losses at the gene ends were 5 bases for V and 1 base for J; bases not matched to a gene: 12. Germline V gene lookup returns CDR1 MNHEY and CDR2 SMNVEV (reference sequence). The CDR3 length is 19 residues. The CDR3 loop reads CASSETGTSGTQNTGELFF. CDR3 nucleotides: TGTGCCAGCAGTGAAACCGGGACTAGCGGAACTCAGAACACCGGGGAGCTGTTTTTT.

In this sample, this clonotype turned up a few times. This rearrangement joins TRBV19 to TRBJ1-1; the D is unclear. The CDR3 totals 14 residues. Looked up from germline, CDR1 is LNHDA and CDR2 is SQIVND (reference sequence). V was trimmed by 9 bases and J by 7 bases, leaving 21 bases between them. The CDR3 DNA sequence: TGTGCCAGCCATCGAGGGCCTTCGTGGGTTGAAGCTTTCTTT. This gives the protein CASHRGPSWVEAFF.

The V gene is TRBV18, the J gene TRBJ2-7; D may be TRBD1 or TRBD2 (6 bases each). V was cut by 2 bases and J by 6 bases, with 11 bases left in between. Germline V gene lookup returns CDR1 KGHSH and CDR2 LQKENI. CDR3 size: 13 residues. CDR3 loop: CASSPGGGGEQYF. CDR3 coding DNA: TGTGCCAGCTCACCAGGAGGGGGTGGCGAGCAGTACTTC.

This clonotype showed up many times. The gene calls are TRBV27 and TRBJ2-7; TRBD2 matches 12 bases. V shed 7 bases and J 4 bases; nucleotides not matched to a gene: 2. Germline CDR1 MNHEY, CDR2 SMNVEV (reference sequence). The CDR3 runs to 13 residues. This CDR3 reads CASKGLAGYEQYF. CDR3 DNA sequence: TGTGCCAGCAAGGGACTAGCGGGTTACGAGCAGTACTTC.

With regard to this clonotype: One junction end disagrees with the germline gene, perhaps due to a read error. The chain uses TRBV7-2 and TRBJ2-5; D remains ambiguous. Germline assignment: CDR1 SGHTA and CDR2 FQGNSA. CDR3 length equals 15 residues. The CDR3 spells CASSLQPLSQEAQYF. CDR3 DNA sequence: TGTGCCAGCAGCTTACAACCGCTGTCCCAAGAGGCCCAGTACTTC.

V is TRBV12-3 or TRBV12-4 and J is TRBJ2-3, with 10 bases fitting TRBD2. The junction had 4 bases not matched to a gene; V was cut back by 5 bases and J by 2 bases. This CDR3 contains 15 residues. This CDR3 is CASSTSGKVTDTQYF. The CDR3 DNA reads TGTGCCAGCAGTACTAGCGGGAAAGTCACAGATACGCAGTATTTT.

This clonotype was observed at least ten times. The chain has TRBV7-2 and TRBJ1-1; D not resolved. From germline, CDR1 is SGHTA and CDR2 FQGNSA. V lost 5 bases to trimming and J lost 0 bases, with 4 bases between them. The CDR3 covers 12 residues. The DNA of the CDR3 is TGTGCCAGCAGCGCCATGAACACTGAAGCTTTCTTT. This codes for CASSAMNTEAFF.

With respect to this clonotype: A read error may produce the germline difference seen at one junction end. The genes are TRBV28 and TRBJ2-7, with D tentatively TRBD1 (6 bases). The CDR3 length is 13 residues. Germline CDR1 is MDHEN and CDR2 is SYDVKM. CDR3 sequence (DNA): TGTGCCAGCAGTCTGGACAGCTCCTACAAGCAGTACTTC. It is translated as CASSLDSSYKQYF.

This clonotype has a handful of counts. The chain is built from TRBV3-1 and TRBJ1-2; no reliable D call. Per the germline V gene, CDR1 is LGHDT and CDR2 is YNNKEL (reference sequence). The V end lost 4 bases, the J end lost 8 bases, and 11 bases lay between the germline ends. The CDR3 covers 12 residues. CDR3 loop: CASSLPGWGYTF. The CDR3 region has the DNA TGTGCCAGCAGCCTCCCGGGCTGGGGCTACACCTTC. The full variable domain, with the rest looked up from reference TRBV3-1 and TRBJ1-2, is DTAVSQTPKYLVTQMGNDKSIKCEQNLGHDTMYWYKQDSKKFLKIMFSYNNKELIINETVPNRFSPKSPDKAHLNLHINSLELGDSAVYFCASSLPGWGYTFGSGTRLTVV.

The J gene is TRBJ1-5, the V gene TRBV6-2 or TRBV6-3; 12 bases match TRBD1. Germline V gene lookup returns CDR1 MNHEY and CDR2 SVGEGT. The J segment lost 7 bases and the V segment lost 5 bases, leaving 6 bases of the junction unmatched. The CDR3 is made up of 15 amino acids. The CDR3 coding sequence is TGTGCCAGCAGTGATCCGGGACAGGGGGCCCAGCCCCAGCATTTT. Protein sequence: CASSDPGQGAQPQHF.